This record looks at one TCR beta chain sequence and its context. CDR3 length equals 15 residues. Germline CDR1 SGHRS, CDR2 YFSETQ. V lost 6 bases to trimming and J lost 4 bases, with 20 bases between them. The sample originates from a study of blood T cell repertoires in COVID-19. Overall study: The United States, Italy and Spain were the sources of the acute and convalescent COVID-19 samples. PBMCs, B-cell-depleted T cells, or T cells provided the cDNA or gDNA that made up the material.

Original processing methods: Reference gene primers were amplified, and this amplification served to estimate nucleated cell counts. Only in-frame clones appear in the TCRdb table, and some are missing; sequencing was by immunoSEQ multiplex PCR. V, J and clone size are taken as reported in that table, and D and trimming were inferred from the DNA itself. The data show 250,000 to 300,000 clones, with approximately 91% seen just once and roughly 2.1% held by the top ten. The sequenced material came from peripheral blood. The origin of this receptor is a man aged 50 to 60 with acute or convalescent COVID-19. The chain couples TRBV5-1 to TRBJ2-7; perhaps TRBD1 as D (6 bases). The chain's CDR3 is CASTSQGLGTYEQYF. CDR3 nucleotide sequence: TGCGCCAGCACCTCCCAGGGGTTGGGTACTTACGAGCAGTACTTC.